The sequence of this T cell receptor (beta chain) was determined in a study of blood T cell repertoires in COVID-19. The wider study: In each case, the material was cDNA or gDNA derived from T cells, B-cell-depleted T cells, or PBMCs.

Original processing methods: The assay estimated nucleated cells by amplifying reference gene primers. The data were produced by immunoSEQ multiplex PCR, yet TCRdb's version contains in-frame clones alone and is incomplete. For V, J and clone size, that table is used; D and trimming come from the DNA. Here the sample spans roughly 80,000 clones, around 90% being singletons. The CDR3 runs 14 residues. Trimming cost V 6 bases and J 8 bases; bases outside gene matches: 11. Germline CDR1 reads MGHRA; CDR2 reads YSYEKL. Specimen: peripheral blood. The sequence came from a woman aged 80 or over with acute or convalescent COVID-19. This chain links TRBV4-1 with TRBJ2-3; 7 positions match TRBD2. The CDR3 DNA is TGCGCCAGCAGACGGGGGGACCCGGACGTTACGCAGTATTTT. The encoded protein is CASRRGDPDVTQYF.